A single sample gave rise to the 17 T cell receptor beta chains below, sequenced in a study of shared clonotypes between healthy human individuals. This table comes from immunoSEQ multiplex PCR, and its TCRdb copy is limited to in-frame clones, with some not included. The sample contains a few million clones, less than 95% of which appear only once. The sequencing sample was made of naive CD4+ T cells from PBMCs. Subset indicated: CD45RA+ positively selected. Every receptor here comes from a man between 18 and 29 years old in good health. Some clones in this sample may be carry-over from other donors' samples.

V gene TRBV5-6 combines with J gene TRBJ2-3, with 9 bases that match TRBD1. Germline loops: CDR1 SGHDT, CDR2 YYEEEE. CDR3 length equals 16 residues. Trimming cost V 0 bases and J 5 bases; bases outside gene matches: 7. The CDR3 bases are TGTGCCAGCAGCTTGGGGGGACAGGGATATGTAGATACGCAGTATTTT. Encoded protein: CASSLGGQGYVDTQYF.

Worth noting for this clone: Other nucleotide sequences in the sample specify the same CDR3. The J gene is TRBJ1-2, the V gene TRBV2; D is unresolved. With 6 bases removed from V and 6 bases from J, the gap between germline ends came to 8 bases. Germline assignment: CDR1 SNHLY and CDR2 FYNNEI. The CDR3 sequence is 11 residues long. In DNA form, the CDR3 reads TGTGCCAGCAGCGTGCGGGATGGCTACACCTTC. Its translation: CASSVRDGYTF.

V is TRBV19 and J is TRBJ2-5; 7 bases match TRBD2. CDR1 LNHDA and CDR2 SQIVND come from the germline V gene (reference sequence). The CDR3 has 14 amino acids. The J segment lost 4 bases and the V segment lost 7 bases, leaving 9 bases of the junction unmatched. The CDR3 region has the DNA TGTGCCAGTACCCGGGCGGGAGCCCGAGAGACCCAGTACTTC. Its protein is CASTRAGARETQYF.

Turning to this clone: The same CDR3 arises from other DNA sequences in this sample as well. The CDR3 protein is CASSNTGELFF. Written as DNA, the CDR3 is TGTGCCAGCTCGAACACCGGGGAGCTGTTTTTT. This chain links TRBV18 with TRBJ2-2; unclear D gene. The V end was cut by 6 bases, the J end by 1 base, with 0 bases between. The V gene's germline CDR1 is KGHSH and CDR2 LQKENI. This CDR3 is 11 amino acids long.

This chain uses TRBV27 with TRBJ1-6; D ambiguous. Trimming stripped 6 bases from V and 7 bases from J, with 7 bases between. This CDR3 is 12 amino acids long. The V gene's germline CDR1 is MNHEY and CDR2 SMNVEV (reference sequence). CDR3 sequence (DNA): TGTGCCAGCAGCGAGAGAAATTCACCCCTCCACTTT. Translated: CASSERNSPLHF.

The gene calls are TRBV4-1 and TRBJ2-6; D is ambiguous. Per germline, CDR1 MGHRA and CDR2 YSYEKL. The CDR3 contains 15 residues. V was cut by 1 base and J by 0 bases, with 4 bases left in between. CDR3 protein: CASSQAPSGANVLTF. The CDR3 nucleotides read TGCGCCAGCAGCCAAGCCCCCTCTGGGGCCAACGTCCTGACTTTC.

This clone appeared a few times. The V and J genes are TRBV9 and TRBJ2-5; 13 positions match TRBD2. Unmatched junction bases numbered 5, after V lost 4 bases and J lost 5 bases. CDR3 length: 15 residues. The germline V gene encodes CDR1 SGDLS and CDR2 YYNGEE. For the CDR3, the DNA is TGTGCCAGCAGCAGTCGACTAGCGGGAGGCGAGACCCAGTACTTC. Translated: CASSSRLAGGETQYF.

The chain joins TRBV19 to TRBJ1-3; D perhaps matches TRBD1 (5 bases). Trimming shortened V by 4 bases and J by 2 bases, and 9 bases separated the two germline ends. Per germline, CDR1 LNHDA and CDR2 SQIVND (reference sequence). CDR3 length: 14 residues. The CDR3 loop is CASSTGTPGNTIYF. For the CDR3, the DNA is TGTGCCAGTAGTACCGGGACGCCTGGAAACACCATATATTTT.

The chain is built from TRBV5-1 and TRBJ1-4; 7 bases fit TRBD1. Germline-derived CDR1 and CDR2 are SGHRS and YFSETQ. This CDR3 has 17 residues. V shed 0 bases, J shed 4 bases, and the junction held 9 bases outside the gene matches. CDR3 amino acids: CASSLARGNVDNEKLFF. As DNA, the CDR3 is TGCGCCAGCAGCTTGGCCAGGGGGAACGTCGATAATGAAAAACTGTTTTTT.

The chain combines TRBV7-2 with TRBJ1-4; D gene unclear. Germline loops: CDR1 SGHTA, CDR2 FQGNSA. The CDR3 has 13 residues. Trimming pared 3 bases from V and 6 bases from J, leaving 8 bases between. CDR3 nucleotide sequence: TGTGCCAGCAGCTTTCGAGGGTATGAAAAACTGTTTTTT. It encodes CASSFRGYEKLFF.

There are a few counts of this clone. CDR3 nucleotides: TGTGCCAGCAGCTGGGACAGCTCCTACAATGAGCAGTTCTTC. Residues: CASSWDSSYNEQFF. The chain recombines TRBV5-4 with TRBJ2-1, with 7 nucleotides matching TRBD1. The CDR3 runs 14 residues. Trimming cost V 3 bases and J 0 bases; bases outside gene matches: 0. Germline V gives CDR1 SGHNT, CDR2 YYREEE (reference sequence).

V and J are TRBV27 and TRBJ2-5, with D possibly matching TRBD2 (6 bases). The V and J ends lost 10 bases and 5 bases respectively, with 17 bases between them. Germline V gene sequence: CDR1 MNHEY, CDR2 SMNVEV (reference sequence). There are 13 residues in the CDR3. CDR3 loop: CAIGGGTWETQYF. The CDR3 DNA sequence: TGTGCCATCGGGGGTGGCACATGGGAGACCCAGTACTTC.

The rearrangement links TRBV19 to TRBJ2-4, with 11 nucleotides matching TRBD2. Germline V gene sequence: CDR1 LNHDA, CDR2 SQIVND (reference sequence). This CDR3 region has 15 residues. The ends lost 8 bases at V and 2 bases at J; junction bases unmatched: 5. The CDR3 DNA sequence: TGTGCCAGTGATAGCGGGAGGGCCCCCAAAAACATTCAGTACTTC. This translates into CASDSGRAPKNIQYF.

The chain couples TRBV11-2 to TRBJ1-2; no clear D. With 1 base removed from V and 7 bases from J, the gap between germline ends came to 10 bases. Germline-derived CDR1 and CDR2 are SGHAT and FQNNGV. The CDR3 totals 13 residues. In DNA, the CDR3 is TGTGCCAGCAGCTTAGGGCCCATCTCTGGCTACACCTTC. Translation gives CASSLGPISGYTF. Looking up the rest from reference TRBV11-2 and TRBJ1-2 gives the full variable domain: EAGVAQSPRYKIIEKRQSVAFWCNPISGHATLYWYQQILGQGPKLLIQFQNNGVVDDSQLPKDRFSAERLKGVDSTLKIQPAKLEDSAVYLCASSLGPISGYTFGSGTRLTVV.

The chain carries TRBV28 and TRBJ2-7; D tentatively fits TRBD1 or TRBD2 (5 bases each). The CDR3 covers 12 residues. V lost 6 bases and J 6 bases, leaving 12 bases between the germline ends. Germline CDR1 reads MDHEN; CDR2 reads SYDVKM. The CDR3 here is CASRIPGLEQYF. The CDR3 DNA is TGTGCCAGCAGGATACCGGGGCTCGAGCAGTACTTC. The full variable domain, completed using reference TRBV28 and TRBJ2-7, is DVKVTQSSRYLVKRTGEKVFLECVQDMDHENMFWYRQDPGLGLRLIYFSYDVKMKEKGDIPEGYSVSREKKERFSLILESASTNQTSMYLCASRIPGLEQYFGPGTRLTVT.

V usage is TRBV5-4 and J usage is TRBJ2-7; D may be TRBD1 or TRBD2 (6 bases each). Trimming removed 4 bases at V and 9 bases at J, with 11 bases between. The V gene's germline CDR1 is SGHNT and CDR2 YYREEE (reference sequence). This CDR3 has 11 amino acids. CDR3 protein: CASSRGGLQYF. CDR3 nucleotides: TGTGCCAGCAGCAGAGGGGGGTTGCAGTACTTC.

This clone appeared once. V gene TRBV10-3 combines with J gene TRBJ1-1; weak D call: TRBD1 (5 bases). The germline CDR1 and CDR2 sequences are ENHRY and SYGVKD. The CDR3 is 13 residues long. The V end was cut by 6 bases, the J end by 1 base, with 9 bases between. CDR3: CAISPGGNTEAFF. The DNA of the CDR3 is TGTGCCATCAGCCCGGGGGGGAACACTGAAGCTTTCTTT.